What follows describes a single T cell receptor (beta chain). Its antigen remains unidentified. This record belongs to a study of OX40 agonist ivuxolimab in advanced cancers. Study-wide results and caveats: Among T cells, CD8+ cells averaged more expanded clones than CD4+ cells.

Sequencing was performed with immunoSEQ multiplex PCR; in TCRdb, only in-frame clones are kept and a portion is missing. The sample contains roughly 22,000 clones, about 86% of which appear only once. J was trimmed by 15 bases and V by 3 bases; bases with no gene match: 11. This CDR3 region has 13 residues. Germline values: CDR1 SGHAT, CDR2 FQNNGV. This TCR derives from an adult with an advanced solid tumor such as melanoma, head and neck, liver or kidney cancer. The chain employs TRBV11-2 and TRBJ2-1; 7 nucleotides agree with TRBD2. The sequences come from CD4+ or CD8+ T cells sorted from blood, collected in a trial of the OX40 agonist ivuxolimab. CDR3 sequence reads: CASSLPGLRPRFF. As DNA, the CDR3 is TGTGCCAGCAGCTTGCCGGGACTAAGACCTAGGTTCTTC. Looking up the rest from reference TRBV11-2 and TRBJ2-1 gives the full variable domain: EAGVAQSPRYKIIEKRQSVAFWCNPISGHATLYWYQQILGQGPKLLIQFQNNGVVDDSQLPKDRFSAERLKGVDSTLKIQPAKLEDSAVYLCASSLPGLRPRFFGPGTRLTVL.